The T cell receptor beta chain under discussion was sequenced for a study of CD8 T cells in ankylosing spondylitis. Notes on the study in general: Ankylosing spondylitis blood appeared to carry a characteristic TCR beta motif of roughly 8 highly homologous variants.

TCRdb itself ran the 5' RACE reads through MiXCR, one entry per CDR3 protein. The sample records more than 650,000 distinct CDR3 sequences, 12% being singletons. Notes on this clonotype: Antigen unknown.

Source material: blood, either unsorted or a sorted T cell fraction (not recorded which). The clonotype was recovered from a male donor with ankylosing spondylitis.

The CDR3 nucleotides read TGTGCCAGCAGCTCCGGACAGTTGGTCGAGACCCAGTACTTC. Translated, it gives CASSSGQLVETQYF. V gene TRBV5-6 combines with J gene TRBJ2-5; a possible D gene is TRBD1 (6 bases). The germline gives CDR1 SGHDT, CDR2 YYEEEE. Deletions cut 3 bases from V and 5 bases from J, with 14 bases between. The CDR3 spans 14 residues. The entire variable domain, with the rest obtained from reference TRBV5-6 and TRBJ2-5, is as follows: DAGVTQSPTHLIKTRGQQVTLRCSPKSGHDTVSWYQQALGQGPQFIFQYYEEEERQRGNFPDRFSGHQFPNYSSELNVNALLLGDSALYLCASSSGQLVETQYFGPGTRLLVL.